This entry concerns a single T cell receptor (beta chain). Seattle's cohort entered during active infection and was followed longitudinally. The data were taken from a study of blood T cell repertoires in COVID-19. The V end was cut by 6 bases, the J end by 6 bases, with 13 bases between. CDR3 length: 13 residues. From germline, CDR1 is LNHDA and CDR2 SQIVND (reference sequence). Original analysis: Amplification of reference gene primers was used by the study to estimate nucleated cell counts. Produced via immunoSEQ multiplex PCR; TCRdb's table is partial and in-frame only. The DNA gave D and trimming, while V, J and clone size come from that table. The sample yields under 550,000 clones, around 90% seen once.

Sequencing input: peripheral blood. The receptor was derived from a man aged 18 to 30 with COVID-19, enrolled during active disease. The chain couples TRBV19 to TRBJ2-3, with D possibly being TRBD2 (6 bases). The CDR3, as DNA: TGTGCCAGTAGCACCCGGGACTCCGATACGCAGTATTTT. Its protein product is CASSTRDSDTQYF.